The rows below give T cell receptor beta chains drawn from one sample of a study of HIV-infected patients and healthy controls. TCRdb itself ran the 5' RACE reads through MiXCR, one entry per CDR3 protein. The sample contains under 20,000 distinct CDR3 sequences, about 9.5% of which appear only once. Sequencing used blood. These receptors came from an adult in good health. The CDR3 runs from the conserved cysteine through the conserved F or W. A D gene is named only where the DNA matches it firmly. Rows give clone size only sometimes, using once, few, many, or a class for an expanded clone.

CDR3 protein	CDR3 DNA	V gene	D gene	clone size	J gene
CASSPGTSGDYTGELFF	TGTGCCAGCAGTCCCGGGACTAGCGGGGATTACACCGGGGAGCTGTTTTTT	TRBV27	TRBD2	few	TRBJ2-2
CASSAASESSF	TGTGCCAGCAGTGCCGCTAGCGAGAGTAGCTTC	TRBV28	.	many	TRBJ2-7
CASSTTGEQYF	TGTGCCAGCAGTACGACCGGGGAGCAGTACTTC	TRBV6-2/TRBV6-3	.	many	TRBJ2-7
CASSPTSGTDTQYF	TGTGCCAGCTCGCCTACTAGCGGCACAGATACGCAGTATTTT	TRBV18	TRBD2	medium-sized	TRBJ2-3
CASSPRTSGRAEETQYF	TGTGCCAGCAGCCCGCGGACTAGCGGGAGGGCCGAGGAGACCCAGTACTTC	TRBV7-2	TRBD2	.	TRBJ2-5
CASSQEPSGTSHGELFF	TGTGCCAGCAGCCAAGAGCCTAGCGGGACCTCCCACGGGGAGCTGTTTTTT	TRBV14	TRBD2	medium-sized	TRBJ2-2
CSASGEASYNEQFF	TGCAGTGCCTCTGGGGAGGCCTCCTACAATGAGCAGTTCTTC	TRBV20-1	.	many	TRBJ2-1
CASSPGTGRYEQYF	TGTGCCAGCAGTCCGGGGACAGGGAGGTACGAGCAGTACTTC	TRBV6-5	TRBD1	few	TRBJ2-7
CASSLGTSGSSYEQYF	TGTGCCAGCAGTTTAGGGACTAGCGGGAGTTCCTACGAGCAGTACTTC	TRBV12-3/TRBV12-4	TRBD2	many	TRBJ2-7
CASSWGGATGANVLTF	TGTGCCAGCAGCTGGGGAGGGGCGACTGGGGCCAACGTCCTGACTTTC	TRBV5-6	TRBD2	few	TRBJ2-6
CSVETGETYEQYF	TGCAGCGTTGAGACGGGAGAGACCTACGAGCAGTACTTC	TRBV29-1	.	few	TRBJ2-7
CASRTGIYEQYF	TGTGCCAGCAGAACGGGGATCTACGAGCAGTACTTC	TRBV6-2/TRBV6-3	.	few	TRBJ2-7
CASSPAGTGTQYF	TGTGCCAGCAGCCCCGCCGGGACTGGGACCCAGTACTTC	TRBV11-1	.	many	TRBJ2-5
CAWSVLAGTYNEQFF	TGTGCCTGGAGTGTACTAGCGGGAACCTACAATGAGCAGTTCTTC	TRBV30	TRBD2	medium-sized	TRBJ2-1
CASSSPMGNYGYTF	TGTGCCAGCAGCTCTCCCATGGGGAACTATGGCTACACCTTC	TRBV5-4	.	.	TRBJ1-2
CASSLATGGAETQYF	TGTGCCAGCAGCTTAGCCACAGGGGGCGCGGAGACCCAGTACTTC	TRBV7-9	TRBD1	many	TRBJ2-5
CSVAPSGSYEQYF	TGCAGCGTTGCTCCTAGCGGGTCCTACGAGCAGTACTTC	TRBV29-1	TRBD2	many	TRBJ2-7
CASSQDNSGSDEQFF	TGTGCCAGCAGCCAAGATAATAGCGGGTCTGATGAGCAGTTCTTC	TRBV4-2	TRBD2	few	TRBJ2-1
CASSQGSGQETQYF	TGTGCCAGCAGCCAAGGGAGCGGGCAAGAGACCCAGTACTTC	TRBV14	.	many	TRBJ2-5
CASSLGGTGSSYNEQFF	TGTGCCAGCAGCTTAGGGGGGACTGGGAGCTCCTACAATGAGCAGTTCTTC	TRBV11-2	.	many	TRBJ2-1
CSARSSYNYGYTF	TGCAGTGCTAGATCAAGCTATAACTATGGCTACACCTTC	TRBV20-1	.	many	TRBJ1-2
CASSYWKKWNTEAFF	TGTGCCAGCAGTTATTGGAAGAAATGGAACACTGAAGCTTTCTTT	TRBV6-9	.	many	TRBJ1-1
CASSRLESRTDTQYF	TGTGCCAGCAGCCGACTAGAAAGTCGGACAGATACGCAGTATTTT	TRBV5-6	.	.	TRBJ2-3
CASSYEVGAPDTQYF	TGTGCCAGCAGTTATGAGGTGGGGGCGCCAGATACGCAGTATTTT	TRBV6-2/TRBV6-3	.	few	TRBJ2-3
CSARDPAPGLAYEQYF	TGCAGTGCTAGAGATCCCGCCCCGGGACTAGCCTACGAGCAGTACTTC	TRBV20-1	TRBD2	.	TRBJ2-7
CATRLAGSETQYF	TGTGCCACGAGACTAGCGGGATCGGAGACCCAGTACTTC	TRBV15	TRBD2	.	TRBJ2-5
CASYPATAGGTDTQYF	TGTGCCAGCTACCCCGCGACAGCGGGAGGCACAGATACGCAGTATTTT	TRBV28	TRBD2	many	TRBJ2-3
CASSSLPGTASFYEQYF	TGCGCCAGCAGCTCCCTGCCCGGGACAGCGAGCTTCTACGAGCAGTACTTC	TRBV4-1	TRBD1	few	TRBJ2-7
CASSPGTGKTYEQYF	TGTGCCAGCAGCCCCGGGACAGGAAAAACGTACGAGCAGTACTTC	TRBV7-9	TRBD1	many	TRBJ2-7